This entry lists 5 T cell receptor beta chains sequenced from one sample in a study of OX40 agonist ivuxolimab in advanced cancers. Library method: the immunoSEQ multiplex PCR assay. Not all clones reach the TCRdb copy of this immuneACCESS table, which keeps in-frame sequences only. Checked studies attribute under half of the gap to unresolved V genes and leave the rest unexplained. Counted in this sample were roughly 61,000 clones; 80% to 90% of them appeared once. The ten largest make up about 3% of the sample. This sample comprised CD4+ or CD8+ T cells sorted from blood, obtained in a trial of the OX40 agonist ivuxolimab. The receptors here all came from an adult with an advanced solid tumor such as melanoma, head and neck, liver or kidney cancer.

V usage is TRBV7-2 and J usage is TRBJ1-2, with unresolved D. The CDR3 extends over 16 amino acids. Trimming stripped 5 bases from V and 8 bases from J, with 24 bases between. Germline-derived CDR1 and CDR2 are SGHTA and FQGNSA. The chain's CDR3 is CASSVSSFSGVGGYTF. The CDR3 coding sequence is TGTGCCAGCAGCGTTTCCTCCTTTAGCGGAGTAGGGGGCTACACCTTC.

The J gene is TRBJ2-2, the V gene TRBV30; no reliable D call. CDR1 and CDR2 (germline): GTSNPN, SVGIG (reference sequence). The V gene lost 5 bases and the J gene lost 1 base, with 2 bases spanning the gap. This CDR3 has 11 residues. The CDR3 DNA reads as TGTGCCTGGGAGAACACCGGGGAGCTGTTTTTT. Protein sequence: CAWENTGELFF. The full variable domain, in which reference TRBV30 and TRBJ2-2 provide the parts outside the CDR3, is SQTIHQWPATLVQPVGSPLSLECTVEGTSNPNLYWYRQAAGRGLQLLFYSVGIGQISSEVPQNLSASRPQDRQFILSSKKLLLSDSGFYLCAWENTGELFFGEGSRLTVL.

Here the CDR3 DNA reads TGCGCCAGCAGCAAGACTAGCGGAGATCTCTACAATGAGCAGTTCTTC. This sequence encodes CASSKTSGDLYNEQFF. The V gene is TRBV10-2, the J gene TRBJ2-1; 9 bases are a match to TRBD2. The CDR3 extends over 16 amino acids. CDR1 WSHSY and CDR2 SAAADI come from the germline V gene. V dropped 6 bases and J dropped 3; count of bases not matched to a gene: 9.

The chain employs TRBV25-1 and TRBJ1-4, with 7 bases fitting TRBD1. The V gene end was trimmed by 4 bases and the J gene end by 6 bases; junction bases not matched to a gene: 8. The CDR3 is made up of 15 amino acids. Germline CDR1 reads MGHDK; CDR2 reads SYGVNS. The CDR3 nucleotides read TGTGCCAGCAGTGCGGCCACAGGGGCGGATGAAAAACTGTTTTTT. Translated: CASSAATGADEKLFF.

This clone was picked up one time. The chain's CDR3 is CASRRPGQGVGEQYF. Written as DNA, the CDR3 is TGCGCCAGCAGACGCCCGGGACAGGGTGTTGGCGAGCAGTACTTC. The rearrangement links TRBV5-1 to TRBJ2-7; 9 bases line up with TRBD1. The germline CDR1 and CDR2 sequences are SGHRS and YFSETQ. V was pared by 5 bases and J by 6 bases, with 12 bases of the junction left unmatched. This CDR3 is 15 amino acids long.